This T cell receptor (beta chain) was sequenced for a study of blood T cell repertoires in COVID-19. Seattle's enrolled individuals joined amid active infection and were then monitored longitudinally. In the original processing: Estimation of nucleated cell counts relied on the amplification of reference gene primers. Clones were read by immunoSEQ multiplex PCR, and TCRdb kept only the in-frame ones, dropping some. That table furnishes V, J and clone size, whereas the DNA furnished D and trimming. This table holds about 120,000 clones, nearly 90% found once. This CDR3 comprises 14 residues. V lost 8 bases to trimming and J lost 4 bases; unmatched junction nucleotides: 9. Germline loops: CDR1 ENHRY, CDR2 SYGVKD.

J is TRBJ1-1 and V is TRBV10-3; the match to TRBD1 covers 8 bases. This TCR was recovered from a woman aged 55-70 years with COVID-19, enrolled during active disease. The sequencing input was peripheral blood. CDR3: CAIGPTGVSTEAFF. The CDR3, as DNA: TGTGCCATCGGTCCGACAGGGGTGTCCACTGAAGCTTTCTTT.